A single sample gave rise to the 10 T cell receptor beta chains below, sequenced in a study of preoperative IRX-2 immunotherapy in early breast cancer. Treatment indicated: preoperative locoregional IRX-2 cytokine immunotherapy. The method was immunoSEQ multiplex PCR; TCRdb's version includes in-frame clones alone and lacks a portion of them. The table records approximately 96,000 clones, more than 80% of them present only once. Source: tumor tissue, taken after IRX-2 immunotherapy. These receptors were collected from a human donor with breast cancer.

As regards this clone: An unread or ambiguous base exists; X represents the residue it encodes. J is TRBJ2-3 and V is TRBV11-3, with D hard to call. The CDR3 consists of 14 residues. Germline CDR1 SGHNT, CDR2 YENEEA. The V and J ends lost 3 bases and 0 bases respectively, with 7 bases between them. The CDR3 region has the DNA TGTGCCAGCAGCTTGASTCCTAGCACAGATACGCAGTATTTT. Protein product: CASSLXPSTDTQYF.

The chain employs TRBV30 and TRBJ1-5; D not resolved. In germline, CDR1 is GTSNPN, CDR2 SVGIG (reference sequence). Trimming shortened V by 1 base and J by 0 bases, and 4 bases separated the two germline ends. The CDR3 extends over 13 amino acids. CDR3 sequence (DNA): TGTGCCTGGAGTGGGAATAGCAATCAGCCCCAGCATTTT. It translates to CAWSGNSNQPQHF.

This clone appeared a single time. The chain uses TRBV19 and TRBJ2-5, with 9 bases matching TRBD1. The CDR3 is made up of 15 amino acids. J lost 5 bases, V lost 5 bases, and 9 bases had no gene match. Per the germline V gene, CDR1 is LNHDA and CDR2 is SQIVND (reference sequence). This chain's CDR3 is CASSAGTGFLETQYF. Here the CDR3 DNA reads TGTGCCAGTAGTGCAGGGACAGGGTTCTTGGAGACCCAGTACTTC.

The genes are TRBV28 and TRBJ2-7, with TRBD2 matching 8 bases. Germline V lookup: CDR1 MDHEN, CDR2 SYDVKM. V shed 7 bases, J shed 5 bases, and the junction held 10 bases outside the gene matches. The length of the CDR3 is 14 residues. CDR3 sequence (DNA): TGTGCCAGCACCATTAGCGGGACTTCCCACGAGCAGTACTTC. This translates into CASTISGTSHEQYF.

This clone was recorded only once. V and J are TRBV28 and TRBJ1-5, with D possibly TRBD1 on 6 matching bases. V lost 2 bases and J 1 base, leaving 9 bases between the germline ends. This CDR3 has 15 amino acids. Germline CDR1 and CDR2: MDHEN and SYDVKM. The CDR3 region is CASSLLQGSNQPQHF. CDR3 DNA sequence: TGTGCCAGCAGTTTACTCCAGGGGAGCAATCAGCCCCAGCATTTT.

V is TRBV6-8 and J is TRBJ1-1; the D is unclear. Germline values: CDR1 MNHGY, CDR2 SAAAGT. The CDR3 has 14 residues. V was trimmed by 6 bases and J by 2 bases, leaving 13 bases between them. The CDR3 is CASSDFRHNTEAFF. CDR3 in DNA: TGTGCCAGCAGCGACTTTAGACATAACACTGAAGCTTTCTTT.

A note on this clone: Relative to the germline gene, one junction end is altered; a read error may explain this. The chain has TRBV6-1 and TRBJ2-5; either TRBD1 or TRBD2 may supply D (5 bases each). The length of the CDR3 is 12 residues. CDR1 MNHNS and CDR2 SASEGT come from the germline V gene. The CDR3 spells CAISEGDETQYF. CDR3 bases: TGTGCCATCAGTGAAGGGGACGAGACCCAGTACTTC.

V gene TRBV6-8 combines with J gene TRBJ1-4; 8 bases are shared with TRBD1. Per the germline V gene, CDR1 is MNHGY and CDR2 is SAAAGT. This CDR3 is built from 13 residues. V shed 10 bases and J 4 bases; nucleotides not matched to a gene: 5. For the CDR3, the DNA is TGTGCCATCAGGGGGCTGGATAATGAAAAACTGTTTTTT. Its protein product is CAIRGLDNEKLFF.

About this clone itself: One junction end does not reproduce the germline sequence, and a read error may be involved. The chain employs TRBV19 and TRBJ1-5; D not certain. Germline-derived CDR1 and CDR2 are LNHDA and SQIVND (reference sequence). This CDR3 comprises 16 residues. The CDR3 nucleotides are TGTGCCAATAGTTCAGGCAGGACCGGGAGCAATCAGCCCCAGCATTTT. Translation gives CANSSGRTGSNQPQHF.

The V and J genes are TRBV28 and TRBJ2-7, with TRBD2 identical over 12 bases. The CDR3 spans 14 residues. V dropped 7 bases and J dropped 7; count of bases not matched to a gene: 8. Germline V gives CDR1 MDHEN, CDR2 SYDVKM. The CDR3 here is CASTLAGGQPEQYF. In nucleotides, the CDR3 is TGTGCCAGCACCCTAGCGGGAGGGCAGCCGGAGCAGTACTTC.